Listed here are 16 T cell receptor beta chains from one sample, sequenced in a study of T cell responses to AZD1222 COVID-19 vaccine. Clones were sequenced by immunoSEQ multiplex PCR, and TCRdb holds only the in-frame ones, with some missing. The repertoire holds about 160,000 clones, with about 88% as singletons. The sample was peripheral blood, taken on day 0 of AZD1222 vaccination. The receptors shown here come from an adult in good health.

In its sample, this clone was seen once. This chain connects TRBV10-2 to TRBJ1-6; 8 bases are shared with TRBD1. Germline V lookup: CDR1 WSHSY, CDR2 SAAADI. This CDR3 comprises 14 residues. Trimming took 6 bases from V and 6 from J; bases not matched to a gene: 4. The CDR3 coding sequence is TGCGCCAGCAGGGCGGGACAGGTTAATTCACCCCTCCACTTT. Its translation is CASRAGQVNSPLHF.

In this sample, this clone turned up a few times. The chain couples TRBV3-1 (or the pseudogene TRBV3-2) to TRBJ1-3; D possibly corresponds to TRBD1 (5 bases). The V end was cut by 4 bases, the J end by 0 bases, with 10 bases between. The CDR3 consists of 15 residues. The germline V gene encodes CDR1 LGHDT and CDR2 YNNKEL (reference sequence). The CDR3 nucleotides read TGTGCCAGCAGCCTCGAGGGGTTCTCTGGAAACACCATATATTTT. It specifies CASSLEGFSGNTIYF.

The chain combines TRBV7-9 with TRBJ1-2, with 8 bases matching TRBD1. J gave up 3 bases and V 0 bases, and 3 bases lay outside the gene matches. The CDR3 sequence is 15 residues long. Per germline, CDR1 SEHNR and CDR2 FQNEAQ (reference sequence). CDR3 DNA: TGTGCCAGCAGCTTAGCGGGGACAGGTGACTATGGCTACACCTTC. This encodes CASSLAGTGDYGYTF.

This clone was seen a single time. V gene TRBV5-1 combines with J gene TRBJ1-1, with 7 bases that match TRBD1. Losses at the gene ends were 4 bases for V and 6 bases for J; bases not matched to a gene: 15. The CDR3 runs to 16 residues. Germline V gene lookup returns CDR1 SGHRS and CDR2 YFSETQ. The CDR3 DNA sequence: TGCGCCAGCAGCCCGAGCCCCAGGGGGTTAAATTCTGAAGCTTTCTTT. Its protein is CASSPSPRGLNSEAFF.

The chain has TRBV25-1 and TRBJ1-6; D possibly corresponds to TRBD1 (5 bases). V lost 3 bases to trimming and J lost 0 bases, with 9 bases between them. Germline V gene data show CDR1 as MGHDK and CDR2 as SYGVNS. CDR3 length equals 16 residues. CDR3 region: CASSEGTNSYNSPLHF. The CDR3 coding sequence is TGTGCCAGCAGTGAGGGGACCAACTCCTATAATTCACCCCTCCACTTT.

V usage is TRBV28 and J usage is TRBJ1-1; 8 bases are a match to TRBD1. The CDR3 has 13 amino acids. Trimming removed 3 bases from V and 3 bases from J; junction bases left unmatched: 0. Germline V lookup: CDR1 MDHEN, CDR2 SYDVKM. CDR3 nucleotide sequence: TGTGCCAGCAGTTTGGACAGGGACACTGAAGCTTTCTTT. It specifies CASSLDRDTEAFF. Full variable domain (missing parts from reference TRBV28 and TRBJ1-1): DVKVTQSSRYLVKRTGEKVFLECVQDMDHENMFWYRQDPGLGLRLIYFSYDVKMKEKGDIPEGYSVSREKKERFSLILESASTNQTSMYLCASSLDRDTEAFFGQGTRLTVV.

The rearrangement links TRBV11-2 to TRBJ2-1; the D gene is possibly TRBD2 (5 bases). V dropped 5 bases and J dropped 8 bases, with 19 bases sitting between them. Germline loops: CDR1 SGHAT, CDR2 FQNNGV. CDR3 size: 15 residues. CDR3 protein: CASSRGRHSMYEQFF. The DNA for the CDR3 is TGTGCCAGCAGCCGTGGGAGACATAGCATGTATGAGCAGTTCTTC.

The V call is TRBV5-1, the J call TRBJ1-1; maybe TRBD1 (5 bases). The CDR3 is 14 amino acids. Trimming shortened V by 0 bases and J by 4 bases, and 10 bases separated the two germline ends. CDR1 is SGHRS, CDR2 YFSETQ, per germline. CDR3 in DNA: TGCGCCAGCAGCTTGGCGGGGGACGCCACTGAAGCTTTCTTT. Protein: CASSLAGDATEAFF.

The CDR3 coding sequence is TGTGCCAGCAGCCTTAAGGGCGGCAATTCACCCCTCCACTTT. This translates into CASSLKGGNSPLHF. The V and J genes are TRBV7-8 and TRBJ1-6; the D is unclear. The CDR3 is 14 amino acids. The V and J ends lost 5 bases and 7 bases respectively, with 12 bases between them. The germline CDR1 and CDR2 sequences are SGHVS and FQNEAQ.

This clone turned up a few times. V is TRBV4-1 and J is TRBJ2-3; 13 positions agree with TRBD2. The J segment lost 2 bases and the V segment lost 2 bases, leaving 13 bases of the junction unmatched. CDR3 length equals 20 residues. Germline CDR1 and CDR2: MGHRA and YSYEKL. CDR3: CASSQPGLAGANRNTDTQYF. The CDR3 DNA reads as TGCGCCAGCAGCCAACCTGGACTAGCGGGGGCCAATCGGAACACAGATACGCAGTATTTT.

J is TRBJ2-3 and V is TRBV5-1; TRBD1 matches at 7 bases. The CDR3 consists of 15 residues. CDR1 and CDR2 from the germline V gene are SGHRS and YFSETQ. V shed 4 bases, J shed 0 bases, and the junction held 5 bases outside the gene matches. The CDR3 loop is CASSADRPSTDTQYF. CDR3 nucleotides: TGCGCCAGCAGCGCGGACAGGCCTAGCACAGATACGCAGTATTTT.

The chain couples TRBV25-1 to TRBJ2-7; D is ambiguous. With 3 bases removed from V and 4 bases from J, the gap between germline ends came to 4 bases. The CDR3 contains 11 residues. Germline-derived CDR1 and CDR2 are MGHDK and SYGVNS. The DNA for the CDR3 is TGTGCCAGCAGTGATCTGTACGAGCAGTACTTC. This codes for CASSDLYEQYF.

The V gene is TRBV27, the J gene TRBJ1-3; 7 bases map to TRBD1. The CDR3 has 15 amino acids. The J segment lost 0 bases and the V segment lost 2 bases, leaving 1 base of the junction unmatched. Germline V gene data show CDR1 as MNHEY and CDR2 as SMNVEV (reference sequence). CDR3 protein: CASSLRGLSGNTIYF. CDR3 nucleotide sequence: TGTGCCAGCAGTTTAAGGGGGCTCTCTGGAAACACCATATATTTT.

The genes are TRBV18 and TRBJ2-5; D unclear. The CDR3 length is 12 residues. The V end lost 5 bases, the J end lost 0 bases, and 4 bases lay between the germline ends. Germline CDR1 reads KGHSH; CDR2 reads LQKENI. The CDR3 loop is CASSTYQETQYF. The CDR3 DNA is TGTGCCAGCTCAACGTACCAAGAGACCCAGTACTTC.

The CDR3 protein is CASSELAGSGGELFF. CDR3 sequence (DNA): TGTGCCAGCAGTGAACTAGCGGGAAGCGGCGGGGAGCTGTTTTTT. The chain combines TRBV2 with TRBJ2-2; TRBD2 matches 9 bases. The CDR3 runs 15 residues. Trimming took 2 bases from V and 7 from J; bases not matched to a gene: 5. Germline lookup yields CDR1 SNHLY and CDR2 FYNNEI.

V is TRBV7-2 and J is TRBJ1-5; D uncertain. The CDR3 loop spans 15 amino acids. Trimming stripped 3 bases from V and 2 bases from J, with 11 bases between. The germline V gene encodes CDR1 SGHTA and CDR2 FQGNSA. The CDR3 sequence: CASSFSVLGNQPQHF. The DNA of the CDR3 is TGTGCCAGCAGCTTCTCGGTGTTGGGCAATCAGCCCCAGCATTTT.